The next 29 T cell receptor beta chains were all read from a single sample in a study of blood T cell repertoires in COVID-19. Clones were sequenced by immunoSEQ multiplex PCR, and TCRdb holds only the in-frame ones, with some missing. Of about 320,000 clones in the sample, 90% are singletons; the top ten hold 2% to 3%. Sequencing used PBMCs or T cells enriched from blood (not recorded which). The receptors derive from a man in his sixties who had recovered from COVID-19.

In DNA, the CDR3 is TGTGCCAGCAGCCCAGCCGACAGGGTCCTTGAAGCTTTCTTT. This translates into CASSPADRVLEAFF. The V call is TRBV28, the J call TRBJ1-1; 7 bases are shared with TRBD1. There are 14 residues in the CDR3. Germline CDR1 and CDR2: MDHEN and SYDVKM. V trimming: 6 bases; J trimming: 7 bases; junction bases outside the gene matches: 11.

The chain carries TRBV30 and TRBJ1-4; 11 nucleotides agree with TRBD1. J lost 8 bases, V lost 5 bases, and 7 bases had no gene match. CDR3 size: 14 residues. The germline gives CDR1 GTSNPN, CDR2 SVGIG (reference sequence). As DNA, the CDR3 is TGTGCCTGGGCTAGGACAGGGGGCGACGAAAAACTGTTTTTT. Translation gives CAWARTGGDEKLFF.

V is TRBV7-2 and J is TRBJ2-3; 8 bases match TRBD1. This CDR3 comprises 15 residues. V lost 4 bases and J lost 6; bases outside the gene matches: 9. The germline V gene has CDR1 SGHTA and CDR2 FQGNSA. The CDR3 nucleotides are TGTGCCAGCAGCTCGGGACAGGCTAGCGTGGATACGCAGTATTTT. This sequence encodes CASSSGQASVDTQYF.

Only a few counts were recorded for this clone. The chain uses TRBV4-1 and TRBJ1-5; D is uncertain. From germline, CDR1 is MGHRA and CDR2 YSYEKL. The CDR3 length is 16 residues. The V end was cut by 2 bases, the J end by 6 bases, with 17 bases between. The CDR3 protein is CASSQPARGWVQPQHF. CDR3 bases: TGCGCCAGCAGCCAACCCGCTCGGGGTTGGGTTCAGCCCCAGCATTTT.

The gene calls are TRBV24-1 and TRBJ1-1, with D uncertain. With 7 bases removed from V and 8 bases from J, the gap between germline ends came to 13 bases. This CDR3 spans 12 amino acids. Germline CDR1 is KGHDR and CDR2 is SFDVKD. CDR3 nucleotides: TGTGCCACCAGCCAGAATTCCTTCGAAGCTTTCTTT. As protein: CATSQNSFEAFF.

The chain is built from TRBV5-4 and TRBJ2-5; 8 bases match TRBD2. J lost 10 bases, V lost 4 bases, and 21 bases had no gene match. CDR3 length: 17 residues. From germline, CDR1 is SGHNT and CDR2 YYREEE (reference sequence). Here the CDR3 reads CASSPPGGGITRSGQYF. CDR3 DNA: TGTGCCAGCAGCCCCCCCGGGGGGGGGATAACCCGGTCGGGCCAGTACTTC.

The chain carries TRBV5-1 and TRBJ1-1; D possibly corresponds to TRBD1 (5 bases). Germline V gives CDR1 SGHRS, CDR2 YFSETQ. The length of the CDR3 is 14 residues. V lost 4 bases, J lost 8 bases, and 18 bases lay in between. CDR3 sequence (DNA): TGCGCCAGCAGCGCGGACCAGGGAAACCCCGAAGCTTTCTTT. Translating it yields CASSADQGNPEAFF.

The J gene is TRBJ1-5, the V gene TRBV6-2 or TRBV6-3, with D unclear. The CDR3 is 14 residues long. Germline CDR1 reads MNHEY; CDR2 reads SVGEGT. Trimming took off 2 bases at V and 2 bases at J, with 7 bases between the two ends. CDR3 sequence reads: CASSYVGGNQPQHF. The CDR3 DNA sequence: TGTGCCAGCAGTTACGTAGGAGGCAATCAGCCCCAGCATTTT.

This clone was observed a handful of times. The CDR3 DNA is TGTGCCAGCAGTGATCCAGGGGGTTTGAGGGAGCTGTTTTTT. Protein sequence: CASSDPGGLRELFF. V is TRBV25-1 and J is TRBJ2-2, with TRBD1 matching over 7 bases. The V segment lost 3 bases and the J segment 9 bases; nucleotides outside the gene matches: 7. The CDR3 contains 14 residues. The V gene's germline CDR1 is MGHDK and CDR2 SYGVNS. Based on the CDR3 plus reference TRBV25-1 and TRBJ2-2, the full variable domain is EADIYQTPRYLVIGTGKKITLECSQTMGHDKMYWYQQDPGMELHLIHYSYGVNSTEKGDLSSESTVSRIRTEHFPLTLESARPSHTSQYLCASSDPGGLRELFFGEGSRLTVL.

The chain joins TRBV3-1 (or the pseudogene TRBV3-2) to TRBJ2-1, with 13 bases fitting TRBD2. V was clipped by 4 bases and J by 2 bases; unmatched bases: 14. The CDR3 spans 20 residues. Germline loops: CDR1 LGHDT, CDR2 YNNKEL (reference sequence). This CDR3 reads CASSLPPLLAGGGPYNEQFF. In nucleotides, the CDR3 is TGTGCCAGCAGCCTCCCGCCCCTACTAGCGGGAGGGGGGCCCTACAATGAGCAGTTCTTC.

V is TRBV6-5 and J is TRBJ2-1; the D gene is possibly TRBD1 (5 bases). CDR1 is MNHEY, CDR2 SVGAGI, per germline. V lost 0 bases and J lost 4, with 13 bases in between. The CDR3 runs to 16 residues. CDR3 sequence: CASSYSQGLTYNEQFF. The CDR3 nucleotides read TGTGCCAGCAGTTACTCGCAGGGCCTGACTTACAATGAGCAGTTCTTC.

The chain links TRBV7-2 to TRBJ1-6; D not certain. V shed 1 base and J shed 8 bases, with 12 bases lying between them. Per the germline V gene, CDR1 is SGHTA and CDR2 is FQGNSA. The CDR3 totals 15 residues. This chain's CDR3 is CASSLETGRYSPLHF. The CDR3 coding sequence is TGTGCCAGCAGCTTAGAAACGGGGAGGTATTCACCCCTCCACTTT.

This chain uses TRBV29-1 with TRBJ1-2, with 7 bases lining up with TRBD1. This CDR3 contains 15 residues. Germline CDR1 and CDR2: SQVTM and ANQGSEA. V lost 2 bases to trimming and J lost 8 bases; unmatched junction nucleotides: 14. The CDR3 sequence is CSVESRDRAFGGYTF. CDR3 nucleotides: TGCAGCGTTGAAAGTAGAGACAGGGCCTTCGGGGGCTACACCTTC.

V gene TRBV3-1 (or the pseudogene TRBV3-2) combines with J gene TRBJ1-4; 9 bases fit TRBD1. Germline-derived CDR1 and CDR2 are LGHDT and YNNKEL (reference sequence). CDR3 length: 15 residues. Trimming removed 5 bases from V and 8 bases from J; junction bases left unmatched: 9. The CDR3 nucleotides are TGTGCCAGCAGCGACCCCGGGACAGGGTTCGAAAAACTGTTTTTT. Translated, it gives CASSDPGTGFEKLFF.

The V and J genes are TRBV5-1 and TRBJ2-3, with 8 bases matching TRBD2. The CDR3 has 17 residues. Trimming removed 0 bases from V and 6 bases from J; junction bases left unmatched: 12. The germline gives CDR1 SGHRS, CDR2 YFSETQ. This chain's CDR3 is CASSLGGSGGTSDTQYF. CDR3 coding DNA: TGCGCCAGCAGCTTGGGTGGCAGCGGGGGCACCAGTGATACGCAGTATTTT.

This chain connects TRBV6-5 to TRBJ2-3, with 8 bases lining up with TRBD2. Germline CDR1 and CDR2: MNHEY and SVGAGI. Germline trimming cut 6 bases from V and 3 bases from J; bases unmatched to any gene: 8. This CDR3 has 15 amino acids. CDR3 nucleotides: TGTGCCAGCAGCTTACCGGGACTAGAAACAGATACGCAGTATTTT. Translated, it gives CASSLPGLETDTQYF.

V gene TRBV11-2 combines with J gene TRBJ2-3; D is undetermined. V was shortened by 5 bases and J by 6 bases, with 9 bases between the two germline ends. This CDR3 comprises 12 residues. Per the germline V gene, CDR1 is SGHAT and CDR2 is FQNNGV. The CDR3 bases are TGTGCCAGCAGCCCCAGTTCTGATACGCAGTATTTT. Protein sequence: CASSPSSDTQYF.

The CDR3 DNA follows: TGTGCCACCAGCAGAGTGAGAGGAGGGGCACAAGAGACCCAGTACTTC. Protein product: CATSRVRGGAQETQYF. This chain connects TRBV15 to TRBJ2-5, with D perhaps TRBD2 (6 bases). The CDR3 consists of 16 residues. Germline V CDR1 and CDR2: LNHNV, YYDKDF (reference sequence). V was clipped by 1 base and J by 2 bases, with 14 bases between them. The variable domain in full, completed from reference TRBV15 and TRBJ2-5, reads DAMVIQNPRYQVTQFGKPVTLSCSQTLNHNVMYWYQQKSSQAPKLLFHYYDKDFNNEADTPDNFQSRRPNTSFCFLDIRSPGLGDTAMYLCATSRVRGGAQETQYFGPGTRLLVL.

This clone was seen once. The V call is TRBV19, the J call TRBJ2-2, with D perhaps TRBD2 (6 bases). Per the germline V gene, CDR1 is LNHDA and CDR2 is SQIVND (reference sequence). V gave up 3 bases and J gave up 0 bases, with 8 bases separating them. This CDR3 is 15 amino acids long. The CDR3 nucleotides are TGTGCCAGTAGTATCTCGGGGGCGAACACCGGGGAGCTGTTTTTT. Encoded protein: CASSISGANTGELFF.

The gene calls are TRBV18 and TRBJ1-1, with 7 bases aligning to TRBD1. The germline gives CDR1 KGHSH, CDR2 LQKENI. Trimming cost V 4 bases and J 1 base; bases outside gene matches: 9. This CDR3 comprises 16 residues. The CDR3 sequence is CASSLHGGQENTEAFF. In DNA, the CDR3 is TGTGCCAGCTCACTCCACGGAGGACAGGAGAACACTGAAGCTTTCTTT.

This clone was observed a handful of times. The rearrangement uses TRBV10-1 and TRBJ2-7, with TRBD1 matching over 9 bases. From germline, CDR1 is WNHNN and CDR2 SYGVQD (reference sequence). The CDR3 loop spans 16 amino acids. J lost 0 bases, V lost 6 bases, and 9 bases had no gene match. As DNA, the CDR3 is TGCGCCAGCAGCAATAAACAGGGGGCCAACTCCTACGAGCAGTACTTC. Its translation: CASSNKQGANSYEQYF.

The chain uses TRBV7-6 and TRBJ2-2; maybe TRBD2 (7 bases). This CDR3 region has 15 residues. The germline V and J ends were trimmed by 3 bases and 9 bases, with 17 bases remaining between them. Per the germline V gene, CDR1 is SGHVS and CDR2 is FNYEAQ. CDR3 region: CASSFSLGGGRELFF. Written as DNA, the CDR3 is TGTGCCAGCAGCTTCTCCCTGGGCGGGGGCCGGGAGCTGTTTTTT.

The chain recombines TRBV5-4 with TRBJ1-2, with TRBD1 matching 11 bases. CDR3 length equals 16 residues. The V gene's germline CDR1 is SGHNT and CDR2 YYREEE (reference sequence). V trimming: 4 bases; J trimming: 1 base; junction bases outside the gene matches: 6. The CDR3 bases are TGTGCCAGCAGCGGCCGGGACAGGGGGATTAACTATGGCTACACCTTC. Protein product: CASSGRDRGINYGYTF.

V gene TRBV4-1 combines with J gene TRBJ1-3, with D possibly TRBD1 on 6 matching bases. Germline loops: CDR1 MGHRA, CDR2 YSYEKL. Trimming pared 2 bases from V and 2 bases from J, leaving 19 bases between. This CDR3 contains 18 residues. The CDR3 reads CASSQSAFGGGAGNTIYF. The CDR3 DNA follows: TGCGCCAGCAGCCAATCTGCCTTCGGAGGGGGGGCTGGAAACACCATATATTTT.

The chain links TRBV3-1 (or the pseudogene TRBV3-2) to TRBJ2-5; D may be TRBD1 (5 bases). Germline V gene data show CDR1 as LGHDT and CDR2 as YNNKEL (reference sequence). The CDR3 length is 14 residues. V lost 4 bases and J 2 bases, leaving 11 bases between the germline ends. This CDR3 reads CASSPTALQETQYF. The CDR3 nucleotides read TGTGCCAGCAGCCCGACAGCCCTACAAGAGACCCAGTACTTC.

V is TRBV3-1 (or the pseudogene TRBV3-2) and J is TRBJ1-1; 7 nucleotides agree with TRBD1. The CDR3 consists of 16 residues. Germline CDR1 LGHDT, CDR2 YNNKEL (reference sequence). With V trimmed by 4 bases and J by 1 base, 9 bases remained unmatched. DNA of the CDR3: TGTGCCAGCAGCCCGTCTTTCGGGACAGAGAACACTGAAGCTTTCTTT. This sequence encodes CASSPSFGTENTEAFF.

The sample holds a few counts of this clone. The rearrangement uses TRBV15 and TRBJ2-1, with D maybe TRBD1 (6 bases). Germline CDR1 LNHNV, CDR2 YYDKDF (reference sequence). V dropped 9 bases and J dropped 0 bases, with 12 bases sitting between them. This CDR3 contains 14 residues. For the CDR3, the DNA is TGTGCCACAAGAAAGGGGGACTCCTACAATGAGCAGTTCTTC. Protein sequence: CATRKGDSYNEQFF.

CDR3: CAWDLGGGYTF. In nucleotides, the CDR3 is TGTGCCTGGGACTTGGGGGGTGGCTACACCTTC. This rearrangement joins TRBV30 to TRBJ1-2, with D perhaps matching TRBD1 (5 bases). Deletions cut 5 bases from V and 7 bases from J, with 11 bases between. In germline, CDR1 is GTSNPN, CDR2 SVGIG (reference sequence). The CDR3 is 11 amino acids.

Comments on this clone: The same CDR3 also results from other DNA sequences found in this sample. The CDR3 DNA reads as TGTGCCAGCTCACCGGGACAGGAGGGACAGCCCCAGCATTTT. This sequence encodes CASSPGQEGQPQHF. The chain combines TRBV18 with TRBJ1-5; 8 bases fit TRBD1. CDR1 and CDR2 from the germline V gene are KGHSH and LQKENI. This CDR3 region has 14 residues. Trimming took 3 bases from V and 7 from J; bases not matched to a gene: 5.